The 23 T cell receptor beta chains reported below all come from one sample, sequenced in a study of early T cells in non-severe SARS-CoV-2 infection. A single record per CDR3 protein comes from TCRdb applying MiXCR to the 5' RACE reads. The sample contains some 54,000 distinct CDR3 sequences, roughly 10% of which appear only once. Sequencing was performed on whole blood. The receptors derive from an adult who was a healthcare worker with PCR-confirmed SARS-CoV-2 infection or an uninfected control (not recorded which).

This clonotype has ten or more counts. The rearrangement uses TRBV20-1 and TRBJ2-7; D uncertain. The CDR3 runs 16 residues. The V end was cut by 0 bases, the J end by 2 bases, with 17 bases between. CDR1 is DFQATT and CDR2 is SNEGSKA in the germline V gene (reference sequence). CDR3 loop: CSARDLVGNTTYEQYF. The CDR3 nucleotides are TGCAGTGCTAGAGATCTAGTGGGGAATACGACCTACGAGCAGTACTTC.

This clonotype was counted ten times or more. The J gene is TRBJ2-3, the V gene TRBV29-1; 14 nucleotides agree with TRBD2. Germline trimming cut 7 bases from V and 3 bases from J; bases unmatched to any gene: 6. The germline CDR1 and CDR2 sequences are SQVTM and ANQGSEA. This CDR3 has 15 amino acids. In DNA, the CDR3 is TGCAGCGGAGACGGACTAGCGGGAGGTACAGATACGCAGTATTTT. It encodes CSGDGLAGGTDTQYF.

This clonotype was seen at least ten times. The V call is TRBV2, the J call TRBJ1-1; D is possibly TRBD1 (6 bases). This CDR3 spans 16 amino acids. Trimming removed 1 base from V and 0 bases from J, with 12 bases in between. Germline V CDR1 and CDR2: SNHLY, FYNNEI. CDR3 coding DNA: TGTGCCAGCAGTGAAGACCGGGACAACATGAACACTGAAGCTTTCTTT. It is translated as CASSEDRDNMNTEAFF.

This clonotype was seen at least ten times. The chain has TRBV18 and TRBJ2-3; 10 positions agree with TRBD2. V trimming: 5 bases; J trimming: 0 bases; junction bases outside the gene matches: 11. The CDR3 covers 18 residues. The germline CDR1 and CDR2 sequences are KGHSH and LQKENI. CDR3 in DNA: TGTGCCAGCTCAAACTTCGCTCTGACTAGCGGGAGCACAGATACGCAGTATTTT. Translated: CASSNFALTSGSTDTQYF.

This clonotype has just one count. The J gene is TRBJ1-1, the V gene TRBV20-1, with TRBD1 as a possible D gene (6 bases). This CDR3 has 13 amino acids. Germline CDR1 and CDR2: DFQATT and SNEGSKA (reference sequence). V dropped 4 bases and J dropped 1 base, with 10 bases sitting between them. CDR3 protein: CSAIPDRNTEAFF. DNA of the CDR3: TGCAGTGCTATCCCGGACAGGAACACTGAAGCTTTCTTT.

This clonotype has ten or more counts. J is TRBJ1-2 and V is TRBV7-2; D perhaps matches TRBD1 (5 bases). The V end lost 5 bases, the J end lost 4 bases, and 14 bases lay between the germline ends. The CDR3 loop spans 14 amino acids. Looked up from germline, CDR1 is SGHTA and CDR2 is FQGNSA. The DNA of the CDR3 is TGTGCCAGCAGCCCAAATTGGGGGGGCTATGGCTACACCTTC. Translation: CASSPNWGGYGYTF.

This rearrangement joins TRBV20-1 to TRBJ1-6; D not resolved. This CDR3 contains 16 residues. Per the germline V gene, CDR1 is DFQATT and CDR2 is SNEGSKA (reference sequence). V was clipped by 7 bases and J by 0 bases, with 16 bases between them. This CDR3 is CSVERTPSSYNSPLHF. CDR3 nucleotide sequence: TGCAGTGTAGAGAGGACTCCGAGCTCCTATAATTCACCCCTCCACTTT.

This clonotype was recorded many times. V is TRBV4-2 and J is TRBJ2-7; no clear D. The V gene's germline CDR1 is LGHNA and CDR2 YNFKEQ. V gave up 0 bases and J gave up 2 bases, with 8 bases separating them. This CDR3 has 14 residues. CDR3 protein: CASSQESPAYEQYF. The DNA for the CDR3 is TGTGCCAGCAGCCAAGAGAGTCCAGCCTACGAGCAGTACTTC.

This clonotype occurred many times. This chain uses TRBV7-3 with TRBJ1-1; D remains ambiguous. V was trimmed by 5 bases and J by 4 bases, leaving 17 bases between them. The germline gives CDR1 SGHTA, CDR2 FQGTGA. The CDR3 has 15 amino acids. CDR3 bases: TGTGCCAGCAGCCTACGTGCCTCCTCGCCCACTGAAGCTTTCTTT. Translated: CASSLRASSPTEAFF.

This chain uses TRBV12-3 or TRBV12-4 with TRBJ1-5; TRBD1 might be the D (6 bases). The CDR3 spans 14 residues. The germline V and J ends were trimmed by 5 bases and 5 bases, with 13 bases remaining between them. The CDR3 DNA reads as TGTGCCAGCAGTGTCGACAGGCAGTATCAGCCCCAGCATTTT. Encoded protein: CASSVDRQYQPQHF.

This rearrangement joins TRBV18 to TRBJ1-5; unclear D gene. Germline-derived CDR1 and CDR2 are KGHSH and LQKENI. The V gene lost 5 bases and the J gene lost 1 base, with 9 bases spanning the gap. The CDR3 extends over 14 amino acids. The CDR3 region is CASSSLGSNQPQHF. The DNA of the CDR3 is TGTGCCAGCTCATCCCTTGGGAGCAATCAGCCCCAGCATTTT.

There are a few counts of this clonotype. V and J are TRBV5-1 and TRBJ2-4; D unclear. V dropped 4 bases and J dropped 6 bases, with 8 bases sitting between them. This CDR3 is built from 12 residues. CDR1 and CDR2 (germline): SGHRS, YFSETQ. CDR3 bases: TGCGCCAGCAGCCTCGACTCAAACATTCAGTACTTC. Its protein product is CASSLDSNIQYF.

This clonotype was counted many times. The chain employs TRBV29-1 and TRBJ2-3; D uncertain. CDR1 and CDR2 (germline): SQVTM, ANQGSEA. V lost 0 bases and J 3 bases, leaving 7 bases between the germline ends. The CDR3 runs to 13 residues. The CDR3 coding sequence is TGCAGCGTTGAAGATCGGTGGACAGATACGCAGTATTTT. Protein: CSVEDRWTDTQYF.

There are many counts of this clonotype. The chain links TRBV30 to TRBJ1-3; D gene uncertain. The CDR3 is 13 residues long. Trimming pared 3 bases from V and 4 bases from J, leaving 10 bases between. Germline V gives CDR1 GTSNPN, CDR2 SVGIG (reference sequence). In DNA form, the CDR3 reads TGTGCCTGGAGGACGCAGCCGGGAAACACCATATATTTT. Protein: CAWRTQPGNTIYF.

The J gene is TRBJ2-7, the V gene TRBV9, with 9 bases lining up with TRBD1. From germline, CDR1 is SGDLS and CDR2 YYNGEE. This CDR3 has 15 amino acids. V was pared by 3 bases and J by 3 bases, with 7 bases of the junction left unmatched. The CDR3 bases are TGTGCCAGCAGCGGTTCGGGACAGGGCCACTACGAGCAGTACTTC. It encodes CASSGSGQGHYEQYF. The whole variable domain, remainder taken from reference TRBV9 and TRBJ2-7, is DSGVTQTPKHLITATGQRVTLRCSPRSGDLSVYWYQQSLDQGLQFLIQYYNGEERAKGNILERFSAQQFPDLHSELNLSSLELGDSALYFCASSGSGQGHYEQYFGPGTRLTVT.

A few counts support this clonotype. The rearrangement uses TRBV29-1 and TRBJ2-1; TRBD1 aligns across 9 bases. This CDR3 has 15 amino acids. The J segment lost 6 bases and the V segment lost 4 bases, leaving 10 bases of the junction unmatched. Germline-derived CDR1 and CDR2 are SQVTM and ANQGSEA. For the CDR3, the DNA is TGCAGCGTTGCTAGGGGGACAGGGCGTTTCAATGAGCAGTTCTTC. It is translated as CSVARGTGRFNEQFF.

This clonotype was detected ten times or more. The V call is TRBV7-8, the J call TRBJ2-5; D is perhaps TRBD2 (6 bases). The germline gives CDR1 SGHVS, CDR2 FQNEAQ. The CDR3 covers 14 residues. Trimming took 7 bases from V and 5 from J, leaving 17 bases between them. In DNA form, the CDR3 reads TGTGCCAGCATCACGGGCCGGGGGTCGGAGACCCAGTACTTC. It encodes CASITGRGSETQYF.

This clonotype was picked up many times. This rearrangement joins TRBV7-9 to TRBJ2-7; 9 bases line up with TRBD2. Trimming took 3 bases from V and 1 from J; bases not matched to a gene: 4. This CDR3 region has 15 residues. The germline V gene encodes CDR1 SEHNR and CDR2 FQNEAQ (reference sequence). The CDR3 is CASSFSGSTSYEQYF. The CDR3 region has the DNA TGTGCCAGCAGCTTTAGCGGGAGTACATCCTACGAGCAGTACTTC.

This chain connects TRBV20-1 to TRBJ2-7; D possibly corresponds to TRBD2 (5 bases). The CDR3 has 12 residues. Looked up from germline, CDR1 is DFQATT and CDR2 is SNEGSKA (reference sequence). Trimming left V 6 bases short and J 4 bases short, with 13 bases between. As DNA, the CDR3 is TGCAGTGCCCCGGGCCGCGGGTACGAGCAGTACTTC. This codes for CSAPGRGYEQYF.

The table lists this clonotype with many counts. The chain joins TRBV30 to TRBJ1-1; perhaps TRBD1 as D (5 bases). V was cut by 3 bases and J by 8 bases, with 13 bases left in between. The V gene's germline CDR1 is GTSNPN and CDR2 SVGIG (reference sequence). The CDR3 totals 12 residues. CDR3 in DNA: TGTGCCTGGAGAGACCGGAAGGGGGAAGCTTTCTTT. Protein product: CAWRDRKGEAFF.

Many counts were recorded for this clonotype. The genes are TRBV5-5 and TRBJ1-5; D possibly corresponds to TRBD1 (6 bases). The CDR3 is 15 amino acids. CDR1 SGHKS and CDR2 YYEKEE come from the germline V gene (reference sequence). V dropped 0 bases and J dropped 7 bases, with 14 bases sitting between them. CDR3 DNA: TGTGCCAGCAGCTTGGTTGGGGGGCTGGCGCAGCCCCAGCATTTT. Translating gives CASSLVGGLAQPQHF.

This clonotype was picked up a small number of times. J is TRBJ1-4 and V is TRBV4-1; D gene ambiguous. Germline V lookup: CDR1 MGHRA, CDR2 YSYEKL. V was cut by 5 bases and J by 8 bases, with 21 bases left in between. The CDR3 has 16 residues. CDR3 DNA sequence: TGCGCCAGCAGCGCCACTCAAGTGGAGTCCGGGGAAAAACTGTTTTTT. Encoded protein: CASSATQVESGEKLFF.

This clonotype appeared many times. The CDR3 loop reads CASSLGREPQYEQYF. CDR3 coding DNA: TGTGCCAGCAGCTTAGGGCGGGAGCCTCAATACGAGCAGTACTTC. This rearrangement joins TRBV7-2 to TRBJ2-7, with 7 bases matching TRBD2. J lost 4 bases, V lost 1 base, and 7 bases had no gene match. This CDR3 is built from 15 residues. Germline CDR1 and CDR2: SGHTA and FQGNSA.